This entry describes one T cell receptor beta chain. Its cognate antigen is unknown. The record originates from a study of T cell responses to AZD1222 COVID-19 vaccine. V gave up 2 bases and J gave up 4 bases, with 6 bases separating them. CDR3 size: 13 residues. Points from the study as a whole: It was only a handful of AZD1222 recipients who were seropositive at baseline.

Profiled with immunoSEQ multiplex PCR; TCRdb holds only in-frame clones, not every one. Of fewer than 150,000 clones in the sample, around 90% are singletons; the top ten hold 4.5% to 7%. The rearrangement joins TRBV12-3 or TRBV12-4 to TRBJ1-5; D is unresolved. This specimen was peripheral blood, taken 28 days after the second AZD1222 dose. This receptor was identified in an adult who received the AZD1222 COVID-19 vaccine. CDR3 sequence reads: CASSLLENQPQHF. The CDR3 DNA reads as TGTGCCAGCAGTTTACTGGAGAATCAGCCCCAGCATTTT.